The sequence of this TCR beta chain was determined in a study of blood T cell repertoires in COVID-19 (dated by TCRdb to the early 2020s). As for the study more broadly: Samples covering the acute and convalescent phases of COVID-19 were provided by collaborators in the United States, Italy and Spain. The prospective study material was composed of cDNA or gDNA derived from T cells, B-cell-depleted T cells, or PBMCs. The dataset comprised deeply sampled blood TCRbeta repertoires from subjects exposed to, actively infected with, or recovered from COVID-19. The repertoires were released in a freely available public database meant as a resource for research on the immune response to SARS-CoV-2. Samples were obtained from the ongoing ImmuneRACE study (first 160 participants) and from some 1,300 subjects provided by 6 global collaborators. A de-identified subject ID, COVID-19 status, age in years and sex were almost always included in the sample metadata. HLA class I and class II types, where available, came from metadata supplied by the sample provider rather than from assay-based typing.

The immunoSEQ Assay, a bias-controlled multiplex PCR, was used to amplify TCRbeta CDR3 regions from genomic DNA. The paper's processing steps were these. Within the assay, amplification of reference gene primers was used to estimate how many nucleated cells each sample contained. To quantify the absolute abundance of each unique TCRbeta CDR3 rearrangement, sequence reads were collapsed and filtered. Productive Simpson clonality was computed per sample as the square root of Simpson's diversity index over productive rearrangements. The clones in this table, taken by TCRdb from immuneACCESS, are in-frame only. Not every clone is retained; where verified, under half of the shortfall comes from an unresolved V gene, and the cause of the rest is unknown. V and J calls and clone size are as listed in that table; D and trimming were resolved from the DNA. Recorded for this sample are around 220,000 clones; 85% to 90% of them occurred a single time. The ten largest clones take up roughly 14% of the sample.

Broader findings and caveats from the paper: The quantity of clinical and demographic metadata differed by source and by participant and was supplied without curation.

Participants in the prospective study were aged 18 to 89 years, lived in over 20 United States geographic areas, and enrolled through a virtual design. In the prospective study, cohorts were assigned on the basis of participant-reported clinical history obtained from a screening survey and a study questionnaire. In the prospective study, whole blood, serum and a nasopharyngeal or oropharyngeal swab were collected from each participant by mobile phlebotomists. Over a roughly 2-month period, participants in the prospective study had the option of providing additional blood draws and questionnaires. Before DNA extraction, prospective study blood samples were shipped either frozen or at room temperature. A remark on this clone: The specificity of this receptor is unknown. Base qualities are not provided; no much larger clone lies one nucleotide away.

Sequencing was performed on PBMCs or T cells enriched from blood (not recorded which). The origin of this receptor is a woman between 50 and 59 years old with acute COVID-19.

The nucleotide sequence is given as TGTGCCAGCAGCTCCCCGGGACAGGACAATGAGCAGTTCTTC. Its translation reads: CASSSPGQDNEQFF. The rearrangement combines TRBV7-3 with TRBJ2-1; TRBD1 aligns with 8 central bases. Trimming leaves V shorter by 4 bases and J shorter by 5 bases, with the junction holding 4 bases beyond the gene matches. For CDR1 and CDR2, the germline V gene lists SGHTA and FQGTGA. The CDR3 runs 14 amino acids, cysteine and phenylalanine included. Only the CDR3 region is kept as DNA, spanning 42 bases read in frame from base 1.